Listed here are 27 T cell receptor beta chains from one sample, sequenced in a study of PD-1 blockade in classical Hodgkin lymphoma. TCRdb's copy holds only in-frame clones and misses some; the assay was immunoSEQ multiplex PCR. The data hold about 46,000 clones, with around 81% observed a single time. Following autologous stem cell transplantation, relapse occurred in every patient, and exposure to brentuximab vedotin varied. The source material was peripheral blood mononuclear cells (PBMCs), sampled before the second cycle of nivolumab. Receptors were obtained from a human donor with classical Hodgkin lymphoma.

The chain employs TRBV2 and TRBJ2-7; TRBD2 aligns across 9 bases. Looked up from germline, CDR1 is SNHLY and CDR2 is FYNNEI. V shed 6 bases and J 3 bases; nucleotides not matched to a gene: 6. This CDR3 comprises 14 residues. CDR3: CASSSRLAVYEQYF. The CDR3 DNA reads as TGTGCCAGCAGCTCAAGACTAGCGGTCTACGAGCAGTACTTC.

The chain has TRBV29-1 and TRBJ2-7, with TRBD1 matching over 10 bases. The CDR3 is 15 residues long. The V segment lost 4 bases and the J segment 5 bases; nucleotides outside the gene matches: 11. In germline, CDR1 is SQVTM, CDR2 ANQGSEA. The CDR3 nucleotides read TGCAGCGTTGCCAAGGGACAGGGGTTAGGTAACGAGCAGTACTTC. Its protein is CSVAKGQGLGNEQYF.

This chain uses TRBV5-5 with TRBJ1-1; D unclear. The germline V and J ends were trimmed by 5 bases and 0 bases, with 11 bases remaining between them. Looked up from germline, CDR1 is SGHKS and CDR2 is YYEKEE (reference sequence). The length of the CDR3 is 14 residues. The CDR3 loop reads CASSSEPLNTEAFF. CDR3 coding DNA: TGTGCCAGCAGTTCGGAGCCTTTGAACACTGAAGCTTTCTTT.

This chain uses TRBV9 with TRBJ1-1, with D unresolved. Germline assignment: CDR1 SGDLS and CDR2 YYNGEE. This CDR3 is built from 15 residues. Trimming left V 0 bases short and J 1 base short, with 10 bases between. The CDR3 coding sequence is TGTGCCAGCAGCGTAGCCCCCTCAGGGAACACTGAAGCTTTCTTT. Translated: CASSVAPSGNTEAFF. The full variable domain, with the rest looked up from reference TRBV9 and TRBJ1-1, is DSGVTQTPKHLITATGQRVTLRCSPRSGDLSVYWYQQSLDQGLQFLIQYYNGEERAKGNILERFSAQQFPDLHSELNLSSLELGDSALYFCASSVAPSGNTEAFFGQGTRLTVV.

This rearrangement joins TRBV6-4 to TRBJ1-5; D uncertain. The CDR3 is 11 amino acids. The germline V gene has CDR1 MRHNA and CDR2 SNTAGT. V lost 2 bases to trimming and J lost 8 bases, with 4 bases between them. CDR3 coding DNA: TGTGCCAGCAGTGACGGTGAGCCCCAGCATTTT. Translating it yields CASSDGEPQHF.

The chain couples TRBV5-1 to TRBJ2-1, with D perhaps matching TRBD2 (6 bases). The V end was cut by 3 bases, the J end by 9 bases, with 10 bases between. CDR3 length equals 12 residues. CDR1 and CDR2 from the germline V gene are SGHRS and YFSETQ. This CDR3 is CASSSGLLEQFF. The DNA for the CDR3 is TGCGCCAGCAGCTCCGGACTACTTGAGCAGTTCTTC. Variable domain in full (rest from reference TRBV5-1 and TRBJ2-1): KAGVTQTPRYLIKTRGQQVTLSCSPISGHRSVSWYQQTPGQGLQFLFEYFSETQRNKGNFPGRFSGRQFSNSRSEMNVSTLELGDSALYLCASSSGLLEQFFGPGTRLTVL.

The rearrangement links TRBV7-2 to TRBJ2-3; D remains ambiguous. CDR1 and CDR2 (germline): SGHTA, FQGNSA. V dropped 4 bases and J dropped 5 bases, with 10 bases sitting between them. The CDR3 runs 13 residues. The CDR3 region has the DNA TGTGCCAGCAGCTATAGGTGGGAAGATACGCAGTATTTT. Its protein product is CASSYRWEDTQYF.

V usage is TRBV28 and J usage is TRBJ1-5; TRBD1 matches 7 bases. Germline CDR1 MDHEN, CDR2 SYDVKM. J was trimmed by 2 bases and V by 5 bases; bases with no gene match: 3. CDR3 length: 14 amino acids. The CDR3 coding sequence is TGTGCCAGCAGTACTGGGACAGGCAATCAGCCCCAGCATTTT. Its protein is CASSTGTGNQPQHF.

The chain combines TRBV11-2 with TRBJ2-7; TRBD1 agrees at 9 bases. CDR1 is SGHAT, CDR2 FQNNGV, per germline. J gave up 2 bases and V 5 bases, and 4 bases lay outside the gene matches. The CDR3 consists of 14 residues. The CDR3 DNA reads TGTGCCAGCAGCGAGGACAGGGGCGCCTACGAGCAGTACTTC. This codes for CASSEDRGAYEQYF.

This chain links TRBV19 with TRBJ1-2, with D perhaps matching TRBD1 (6 bases). Germline loops: CDR1 LNHDA, CDR2 SQIVND (reference sequence). CDR3 length: 12 amino acids. Trimming left V 9 bases short and J 6 bases short, with 14 bases between. The CDR3 reads CASKRDMDGYTF. The CDR3 nucleotides are TGTGCCAGCAAACGGGACATGGATGGCTACACCTTC.

The rearrangement links TRBV7-9 to TRBJ2-7; TRBD1 matches at 7 bases. Germline trimming cut 3 bases from V and 3 bases from J; bases unmatched to any gene: 8. The CDR3 loop spans 15 amino acids. The germline V gene encodes CDR1 SEHNR and CDR2 FQNEAQ (reference sequence). The CDR3 region has the DNA TGTGCCAGCAGCTTTTCAGGGGGAGTGGACTACGAGCAGTACTTC. Protein sequence: CASSFSGGVDYEQYF.

The chain combines TRBV2 with TRBJ1-1; weak D call: TRBD1 (5 bases). The germline V and J ends were trimmed by 3 bases and 5 bases, with 13 bases remaining between them. The CDR3 runs to 14 residues. Germline V lookup: CDR1 SNHLY, CDR2 FYNNEI. CDR3 nucleotides: TGTGCCAGCAGTGATGGTAGGGGAGGAACTGAAGCTTTCTTT. Translated: CASSDGRGGTEAFF.

The chain carries TRBV27 and TRBJ1-5; TRBD1 is a possible D gene (6 bases). V lost 6 bases to trimming and J lost 0 bases, with 12 bases between them. From germline, CDR1 is MNHEY and CDR2 SMNVEV (reference sequence). The CDR3 consists of 15 residues. CDR3 loop: CASRGGQHSNQPQHF. The CDR3 DNA reads TGTGCCAGCAGGGGGGGACAACATAGCAATCAGCCCCAGCATTTT.

This chain connects TRBV7-3 to TRBJ1-3; D is uncertain. Trimming stripped 3 bases from V and 0 bases from J, with 9 bases between. CDR3 length equals 15 residues. The germline V gene has CDR1 SGHTA and CDR2 FQGTGA. The CDR3 DNA is TGTGCCAGCAGCTTGGAGGCGGGCTCTGGAAACACCATATATTTT. It yields the protein CASSLEAGSGNTIYF.

The chain couples TRBV5-6 to TRBJ1-1; D remains ambiguous. Germline-derived CDR1 and CDR2 are SGHDT and YYEEEE. V shed 4 bases and J shed 0 bases, with 10 bases lying between them. The CDR3 runs to 14 residues. DNA for the CDR3: TGTGCCAGCAGCCCATGGGGTTTGAACACTGAAGCTTTCTTT. Translated, it gives CASSPWGLNTEAFF.

This clone was seen once. This chain uses TRBV7-9 with TRBJ1-2; D may be TRBD1 (6 bases). V lost 6 bases, J lost 6 bases, and 14 bases lay in between. Germline CDR1 SEHNR, CDR2 FQNEAQ (reference sequence). The CDR3 consists of 13 residues. CDR3 in DNA: TGTGCCAGCAGAAACCGGGACATTGATGGCTACACCTTC. The encoded protein is CASRNRDIDGYTF.

Notes on this clone: The sample carries other DNA sequences with the same CDR3. The chain has TRBV4-1 and TRBJ2-1; D gene ambiguous. The CDR3 contains 16 residues. V lost 0 bases to trimming and J lost 0 bases, with 9 bases between them. From germline, CDR1 is MGHRA and CDR2 YSYEKL. The CDR3 DNA is TGCGCCAGCAGCCAAGAAGGGCGGAACTCCTACAATGAGCAGTTCTTC. As protein: CASSQEGRNSYNEQFF.

V usage is TRBV4-1 and J usage is TRBJ2-3; D gene unclear. The CDR3 consists of 14 residues. The germline V gene has CDR1 MGHRA and CDR2 YSYEKL. V was cut by 4 bases and J by 2 bases, with 10 bases left in between. CDR3 loop: CASSPYTTTDTQYF. The CDR3 nucleotides read TGCGCCAGCAGCCCTTATACCACCACAGATACGCAGTATTTT.

This clone is a singleton in its sample. This sample includes further DNA sequences coding for the same CDR3. The chain links TRBV28 to TRBJ1-3; no clear D. The germline CDR1 and CDR2 sequences are MDHEN and SYDVKM. The germline V and J ends were trimmed by 1 base and 2 bases, with 3 bases remaining between them. The CDR3 totals 13 residues. The CDR3 sequence is CASSLYTGNTIYF. The CDR3 nucleotides read TGTGCCAGCAGTTTATACACTGGAAACACCATATATTTT.

The chain has TRBV5-6 and TRBJ2-1; unclear D gene. The CDR3 length is 13 residues. Germline V lookup: CDR1 SGHDT, CDR2 YYEEEE. Trimming cost V 6 bases and J 1 base, with 8 bases left between them. In nucleotides, the CDR3 is TGTGCCAGCACCGAAAGTTCCTACAATGAGCAGTTCTTC. It encodes CASTESSYNEQFF.

The J gene is TRBJ2-2, the V gene TRBV6-5; TRBD1 agrees at 7 bases. The CDR3 has 14 residues. Germline lookup yields CDR1 MNHEY and CDR2 SVGAGI. V gave up 2 bases and J gave up 7 bases; unmatched junction bases: 4. The CDR3 nucleotides are TGTGCCAGCAGTTACACAGGGGTCCTCGGGGAGCTGTTTTTT. Amino acid sequence: CASSYTGVLGELFF.

Here the CDR3 DNA reads TGCGCCAGCAGCTATGGAGGACAAGGGAATATCCTAGCCAAAAACATTCAGTACTTC. It specifies CASSYGGQGNILAKNIQYF. The rearrangement uses TRBV4-1 and TRBJ2-4, with D perhaps assigned TRBD1 or TRBD2 (5 bases each). From germline, CDR1 is MGHRA and CDR2 YSYEKL. The CDR3 covers 19 residues. Trimming pared 5 bases from V and 0 bases from J, leaving 23 bases between.

The chain uses TRBV18 and TRBJ2-2, with D maybe TRBD1 (5 bases). Per the germline V gene, CDR1 is KGHSH and CDR2 is LQKENI. The CDR3 is 16 amino acids. Between the trimmed V and J ends, which lost 3 bases and 1 base, there was a span of 12 bases. In DNA form, the CDR3 reads TGTGCCAGCTCACCCTCGAACAGGATGAACACCGGGGAGCTGTTTTTT. Translated: CASSPSNRMNTGELFF.

CDR3 residues: CASSSQGHIQYF. The CDR3 coding sequence is TGTGCCAGCAGTTCGCAGGGTCACATTCAGTACTTC. The rearrangement links TRBV6-5 to TRBJ2-4; possibly TRBD1 for D (5 bases). Per the germline V gene, CDR1 is MNHEY and CDR2 is SVGAGI. The ends were cut back, 4 bases at V and 8 bases at J, with 9 bases in the middle. CDR3 size: 12 residues.

This clone was detected many times. The rearrangement links TRBV5-6 to TRBJ2-1, with 11 nucleotides matching TRBD2. Germline CDR1 is SGHDT and CDR2 is YYEEEE. V trimming: 4 bases; J trimming: 8 bases; junction bases outside the gene matches: 8. This CDR3 has 15 amino acids. The CDR3 is CASSILAGGRYEQFF. CDR3 nucleotides: TGTGCCAGCAGCATCCTAGCGGGGGGTCGGTATGAGCAGTTCTTC.

The chain combines TRBV19 with TRBJ1-1; TRBD1 aligns across 12 bases. Germline V gives CDR1 LNHDA, CDR2 SQIVND (reference sequence). V dropped 6 bases and J dropped 5; count of bases not matched to a gene: 10. The CDR3 is 16 residues long. The CDR3 here is CASRERGQGAGTEAFF. CDR3 sequence (DNA): TGTGCCAGTAGAGAGAGGGGACAGGGGGCTGGTACTGAAGCTTTCTTT.

CDR3 DNA sequence: TGTGCCAGCAGTTATGTACAGGGGGCGCGTACTGAAGCTTTCTTT. Protein product: CASSYVQGARTEAFF. The rearrangement joins TRBV27 to TRBJ1-1, with 9 bases identical to TRBD1. Per germline, CDR1 MNHEY and CDR2 SMNVEV (reference sequence). The CDR3 has 15 residues. With 4 bases clipped from V and 5 bases from J, the junction kept 8 bases outside the gene matches.